The 8 T cell receptor beta chains in this list originate from one sample, sequenced in a study of human T cells and chemical hapten exposure (dated by TCRdb to about 2021). The time point label on this specimen signifies: pre-sensitization, week 0. In the paper's terms, the treatment or condition label means: therapeutic diphenylcyclopropenone sensitization with weekly scalp DPC. Libraries came from RACE. Instrument on record: NextSeq 500. Using fastp at Q25 and MiXCR, TCRdb reprocessed the public reads and kept productive beta chains. Each record represents a unique CDR3 protein, reported with the most common genes and DNA among its rows. For this sample there are roughly 380,000 distinct CDR3 sequences; roughly 4.6% appear just once. The ten most abundant clones make up 2.5% to 3% of the sample. The sequenced sample was whole blood, obtained in connection with sensitization to the hapten diphenylcyclopropenone (DPC). The origin of the receptors is a woman between 45 and 60 years old with alopecia areata. Some clones in this sample may be carry-over from other donors' samples.

This clonotype was recorded at least ten times. The CDR3 loop is CASSGPLQETSTDTQYF. Written as DNA, the CDR3 is TGTGCCAGCAGCGGCCCGCTACAGGAAACTAGCACAGATACGCAGTATTTT. V usage is TRBV21-1 and J usage is TRBJ2-3; the table names TRBD2, a call not compared with the DNA. TRBV21-1 is noted as a pseudogene. The length of the CDR3 is 17 residues.

This clonotype was detected many times. The V and J genes are TRBV18 and TRBJ2-1, with D perhaps matching TRBD1 (6 bases). Deletions cut 6 bases from V and 8 bases from J, with 23 bases between. Germline CDR1 and CDR2: KGHSH and LQKENI. The CDR3 sequence is 16 residues long. CDR3 DNA sequence: TGTGCCAGCTCGACCACCTTAGACAGGCCTGTCGATGAGCAGTTCTTC. Protein sequence: CASSTTLDRPVDEQFF.

This clonotype was counted at least ten times. The chain joins TRBV3-1 to TRBJ2-7, with D unclear. Germline assignment: CDR1 LGHDT and CDR2 YNNKEL (reference sequence). The CDR3 runs to 12 residues. The V end was cut by 1 base, the J end by 5 bases, with 6 bases between. The CDR3 DNA reads as TGTGCCAGCAGCCAAGTCAGCCACGAGCAGTACTTC. The encoded protein is CASSQVSHEQYF.

This chain joins TRBV7-9 and TRBJ1-5; D is unresolved. Germline-derived CDR1 and CDR2 are SEHNR and FQNEAQ (reference sequence). The ends were cut back, 5 bases at V and 2 bases at J, with 13 bases in the middle. This CDR3 is 15 amino acids long. The CDR3 DNA sequence: TGTGCCAGCAGCCCCCTCAGTTTGGGCAATCAGCCCCAGCATTTT. Translated, it gives CASSPLSLGNQPQHF.

Ten or more counts support this clonotype. The V gene is TRBV6-5, the J gene TRBJ2-1, with 13 positions matching TRBD2. There are 17 residues in the CDR3. CDR1 MNHEY and CDR2 SVGAGI come from the germline V gene. With 1 base clipped from V and 5 bases from J, the junction kept 5 bases outside the gene matches. Here the CDR3 DNA reads TGTGCCAGCAGTTACTTCGGGACTAGCGGGGTGAACAATGAGCAGTTCTTC. It encodes CASSYFGTSGVNNEQFF.

The chain uses TRBV9 and TRBJ1-4; 11 bases map to TRBD1. CDR3 size: 17 residues. CDR1 is SGDLS, CDR2 YYNGEE, per germline. V shed 4 bases, J shed 0 bases, and the junction held 5 bases outside the gene matches. The CDR3 protein is CASSPRTGGPTNEKLFF. CDR3 sequence (DNA): TGTGCCAGCAGCCCCCGGACAGGGGGCCCAACTAATGAAAAACTGTTTTTT.

This clonotype was counted ten times or more. The rearrangement joins TRBV12-5 to TRBJ2-2; D not resolved. Germline CDR1 and CDR2: LGHNT and FRNRAP. The CDR3 extends over 15 amino acids. Trimming removed 6 bases from V and 5 bases from J, with 16 bases in between. CDR3 residues: CASGLLVGRTGELFF. The CDR3 DNA reads TGTGCTAGTGGCCTCCTTGTCGGTAGGACCGGGGAGCTGTTTTTT.

This clonotype was recorded at least ten times. The rearrangement uses TRBV12-3 or TRBV12-4 and TRBJ1-5; D perhaps matches TRBD1 (6 bases). Trimming removed 7 bases from V and 7 bases from J, with 17 bases in between. The CDR3 spans 14 residues. CDR3: CASKPQGIVQPQHF. The CDR3 DNA is TGTGCCAGCAAACCCCAGGGGATTGTCCAGCCCCAGCATTTT.